Listed below are T cell receptor beta chains from one sample, sequenced in a study of shared clonotypes between healthy human individuals. Repertoires were generated with immunoSEQ multiplex PCR, while TCRdb's copy carries only in-frame clones and drops some. This sample has fewer than 550,000 clones, with 60% to 80% found just once. Sequencing was done on a sample of PBMCs. The receptors shown here come from a woman in her forties in good health. Some clones in this sample may be carry-over from other donors' samples. Both conserved end residues are part of each CDR3. The D gene is left open where the match is weak. For some rows the clone size is stated as once, few or many, or as a class when expanded; others skip it.

NA,TRBV6-4,NA,TRBJ2-2,TGTGCCAGCAGTGCGGCTAGCCCCGGGGAGCTGTTTTTT,CASSAASPGELFF
NA,TRBV6-1,NA,TRBJ1-5,TGTGCCAGCAGTTATCGCGACAGAAATCAGCCCCAGCATTTT,CASSYRDRNQPQHF
TRBD1,TRBV4-2,NA,TRBJ1-1,TGTGCCAGCAGCCAGGGGGGTCGTCGACAGGGGAAAGGGACTGAAGCTTTCTTT,CASSQGGRRQGKGTEAFF
NA,TRBV9,NA,TRBJ2-5,TGTGCCAGCAGCGTGGACGAGGAGACCCAGTACTTC,CASSVDEETQYF
TRBD2,TRBV6-1,NA,TRBJ2-1,TGTGCCAGCAGTCGACTAGCGGATTACAATGAGCAGTTCTTC,CASSRLADYNEQFF
NA,TRBV9,NA,TRBJ1-5,TGTGCCAGCAGCGTAGGACAGGTCAATCAGCCCCAGCATTTT,CASSVGQVNQPQHF
NA,TRBV5-1,NA,TRBJ2-7,TGCGCCAGCAGCTTGGCCATAGGGTCCTTCCACGAGCAGTACTTC,CASSLAIGSFHEQYF
TRBD2,TRBV4-1,once,TRBJ2-5,TGCGCCAGCAGCCATCTGGGCGGGAGTGAGACCCAGTACTTC,CASSHLGGSETQYF
NA,TRBV10-3,few,TRBJ1-1,TGTGCCATCAGTGAGTTGGGGGAAGCTTTCTTT,CAISELGEAFF
NA,TRBV29-1,NA,TRBJ2-2,TGCAGCGTTGAAGATCTTGAAGGGAAAGGTCGCACCGGGGAGCTGTTTTTT,CSVEDLEGKGRTGELFF
NA,TRBV11-1,NA,TRBJ2-1,TGTGCCAGCAGCAGACTAGTAGGGTCTTGGAATGAGCAGTTCTTC,CASSRLVGSWNEQFF
TRBD2,TRBV19,NA,TRBJ2-1,TGTGCCAGTAGTAACAGTGGGAGGGCCCTCAATGAGCAGTTCTTC,CASSNSGRALNEQFF
NA,TRBV27,NA,TRBJ2-3,TGTGCCAGCGGGGCGGACAGCCCAGATACGCAGTATTTT,CASGADSPDTQYF
NA,TRBV6-4,many,TRBJ2-3,TGTGCCAGCAGTGACTCGGGGGATTCAGATACGCAGTATTTT,CASSDSGDSDTQYF
NA,TRBV5-1,NA,TRBJ1-5,TGCGCCAGCAGCTTGGCGGGAGGAGGGAATCAGCCCCAGCATTTT,CASSLAGGGNQPQHF